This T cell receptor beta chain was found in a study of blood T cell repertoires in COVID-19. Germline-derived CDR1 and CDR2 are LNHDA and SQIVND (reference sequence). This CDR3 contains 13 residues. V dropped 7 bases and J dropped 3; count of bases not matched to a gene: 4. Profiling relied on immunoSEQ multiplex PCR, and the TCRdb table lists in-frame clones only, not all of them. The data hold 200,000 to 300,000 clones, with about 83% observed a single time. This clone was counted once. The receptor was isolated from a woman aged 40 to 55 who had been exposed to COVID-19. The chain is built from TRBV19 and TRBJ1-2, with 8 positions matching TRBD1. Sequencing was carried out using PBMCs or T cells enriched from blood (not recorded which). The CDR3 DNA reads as TGTGCCAGTATCTCAGGGGGCGACTATGGCTACACCTTC. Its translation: CASISGGDYGYTF.